This passage covers 4 T cell receptor beta chains from one sample sequenced in a study of blood T cell repertoires in COVID-19. The table came from immunoSEQ multiplex PCR; TCRdb's copy has only in-frame clones and leaves some out. The sample carries approximately 150,000 clones, approximately 91% recorded once. Sequencing was done on a sample of peripheral blood. The receptor set was obtained from a man between 18 and 35 years old with COVID-19, enrolled during active disease.

This rearrangement joins TRBV28 to TRBJ2-2; 14 bases agree with TRBD2. Losses at the gene ends were 5 bases for V and 3 bases for J; bases not matched to a gene: 5. CDR3 length equals 17 residues. Germline CDR1 is MDHEN and CDR2 is SYDVKM. CDR3 coding DNA: TGTGCCAGCAGTATGACTAGCGGGAGGGCCGACACCGGGGAGCTGTTTTTT. Translated: CASSMTSGRADTGELFF.

The chain joins TRBV7-9 to TRBJ1-1, with 7 bases fitting TRBD1. V dropped 5 bases and J dropped 11; count of bases not matched to a gene: 8. Germline values: CDR1 SEHNR, CDR2 FQNEAQ (reference sequence). The CDR3 extends over 12 amino acids. CDR3 DNA sequence: TGTGCCAGCAGCGTACACGACAGGGACGCTTTCTTT. It codes for CASSVHDRDAFF.

This CDR3 is CASSRREGQSGEQFF. CDR3 coding DNA: TGCGCCAGCAGTCGACGGGAGGGCCAAAGTGGTGAGCAGTTCTTC. This chain links TRBV5-1 with TRBJ2-1; 8 bases are shared with TRBD2. Germline-derived CDR1 and CDR2 are SGHRS and YFSETQ. This CDR3 region has 15 residues. V shed 5 bases and J 9 bases; nucleotides not matched to a gene: 13.

The rearrangement links TRBV28 to TRBJ1-5, with a weak D call TRBD1 (5 bases). The CDR3 is 13 residues long. The germline V gene encodes CDR1 MDHEN and CDR2 SYDVKM. V lost 1 base and J lost 9, with 10 bases in between. CDR3 protein: CASSLLVTGPQHF. For the CDR3, the DNA is TGTGCCAGCAGTTTATTAGTTACAGGGCCCCAGCATTTT.